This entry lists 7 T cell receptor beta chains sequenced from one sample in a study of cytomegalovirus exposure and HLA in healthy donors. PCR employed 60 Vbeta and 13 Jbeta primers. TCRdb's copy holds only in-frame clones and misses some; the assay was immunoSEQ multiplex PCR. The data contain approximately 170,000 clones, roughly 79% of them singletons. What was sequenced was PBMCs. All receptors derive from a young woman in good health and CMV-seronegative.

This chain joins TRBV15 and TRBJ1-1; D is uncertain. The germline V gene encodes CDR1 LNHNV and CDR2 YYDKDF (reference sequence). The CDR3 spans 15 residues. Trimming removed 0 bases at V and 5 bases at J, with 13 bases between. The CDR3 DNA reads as TGTGCCACCAGCAGAGAGGGCCAAATTTGGACTGAAGCTTTCTTT. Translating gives CATSREGQIWTEAFF.

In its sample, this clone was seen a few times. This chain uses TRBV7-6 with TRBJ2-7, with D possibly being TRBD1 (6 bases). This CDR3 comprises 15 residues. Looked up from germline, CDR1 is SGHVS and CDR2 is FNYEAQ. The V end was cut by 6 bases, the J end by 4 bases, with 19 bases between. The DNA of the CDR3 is TGTGCCAGCAGTCATGTTTCGCAGGGGCAGTACGAGCAGTACTTC. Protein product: CASSHVSQGQYEQYF.

CDR3 in DNA: TGTGCCAGCTCACCTAGCGGGAGGTACGAGCAGTACTTC. Amino acids: CASSPSGRYEQYF. The chain links TRBV18 to TRBJ2-7; 10 bases are a match to TRBD2. V dropped 3 bases and J dropped 4; count of bases not matched to a gene: 0. Germline V gives CDR1 KGHSH, CDR2 LQKENI. The CDR3 contains 13 residues.

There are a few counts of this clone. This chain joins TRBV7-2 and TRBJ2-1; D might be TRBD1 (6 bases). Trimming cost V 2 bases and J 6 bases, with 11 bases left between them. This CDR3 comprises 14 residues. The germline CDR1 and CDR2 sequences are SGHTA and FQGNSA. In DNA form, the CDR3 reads TGTGCCAGCAGCTTAAGCAGGGGTAGCAATGAGCAGTTCTTC. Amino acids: CASSLSRGSNEQFF.

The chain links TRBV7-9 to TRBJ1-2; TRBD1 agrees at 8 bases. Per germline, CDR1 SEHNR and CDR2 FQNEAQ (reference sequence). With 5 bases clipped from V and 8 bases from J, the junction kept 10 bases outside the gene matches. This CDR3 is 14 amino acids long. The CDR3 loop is CASSPYSTGGGYTF. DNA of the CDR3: TGTGCCAGCAGCCCCTACAGTACAGGGGGGGGCTACACCTTC.

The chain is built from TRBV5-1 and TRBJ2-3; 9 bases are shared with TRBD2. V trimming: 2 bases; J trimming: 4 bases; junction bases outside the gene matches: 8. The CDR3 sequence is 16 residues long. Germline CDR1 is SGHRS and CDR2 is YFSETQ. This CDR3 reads CASSFLAGTSADTQYF. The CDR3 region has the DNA TGCGCCAGCAGCTTCCTAGCGGGAACCTCGGCAGATACGCAGTATTTT.

As DNA, the CDR3 is TGCAGCGTTGAGAGGGAGACCCAGTACTTC. It translates to CSVERETQYF. The V gene is TRBV29-1, the J gene TRBJ2-5; D call uncertain. This CDR3 contains 10 residues. Germline V gene data show CDR1 as SQVTM and CDR2 as ANQGSEA. V was cut by 3 bases and J by 5 bases, with 4 bases left in between.